This T cell receptor (beta chain) comes out of a study of human T cells and chemical hapten exposure. At the level of the study: Investigators sensitized about 2 cm by about 2 cm of upper inner arm skin with 2% DPC. Findings of the study overall: There were significantly more large CDR3 similarity clusters among expanded TCRs than among controls.

As for time point: pre-sensitization, week 0. Treatment reported: therapeutic diphenylcyclopropenone sensitization with weekly scalp DPC. Attachment of unique molecular identifiers to individual cDNA molecules was performed in the library. TCRdb independently ran MiXCR on the RACE reads; one entry per CDR3 protein. The data contain 99,000 or so distinct CDR3 sequences, 10% to 12% of them seen just once; the ten biggest clones take up around 3.1%. This clonotype occurred many times. The antigen remains undetermined. CDR1 is LGHNT and CDR2 is FRNRAP in the germline V gene. The CDR3 is 16 amino acids. Trimming cost V 5 bases and J 3 bases; bases outside gene matches: 7.

The chain combines TRBV12-5 with TRBJ1-5; 10 nucleotides align to TRBD1. The clonotype comes from a woman aged 60-70 years with alopecia areata. Some clones in this sample may be carry-over from other donors' samples. Sequencing was performed on whole blood, taken in connection with sensitization to the hapten diphenylcyclopropenone (DPC). CDR3 sequence reads: CASGPTGQGINQPQHF. The CDR3 DNA is TGTGCTAGTGGTCCGACGGGACAGGGGATCAATCAGCCCCAGCATTTT. The entire variable domain, with the rest obtained from reference TRBV12-5 and TRBJ1-5, is as follows: DARVTQTPRHKVTEMGQEVTMRCQPILGHNTVFWYRQTMMQGLELLAYFRNRAPLDDSGMPKDRFSAEMPDATLATLKIQPSEPRDSAVYFCASGPTGQGINQPQHFGDGTRLSIL.